The rows below give T cell receptor beta chains drawn from one sample of a study of cytomegalovirus exposure and HLA in healthy donors. Some clones are missing from TCRdb's copy, which holds only in-frame ones; the method was immunoSEQ multiplex PCR. The table shows around 200,000 clones, with around 64% occurring only once. The sequencing sample was made of PBMCs. Receptor source: a man aged 40-49 years in good health and CMV-seropositive. The CDR3 runs from the conserved cysteine through the conserved F or W. A D gene is named only where the DNA matches it firmly. Clone size is stated in some rows and not others, as once, few, many or a class when expanded.

v_call	clone_size	j_call	cdr3_length	d_call	cdr3_nt	cdr3_aa
TRBV5-5	few	TRBJ1-6	16	TRBD1	TGTGCCAGCAGCCGAGAGCCAGGGGGCGCAGGTTCACCCCTCCACTTT	CASSREPGGAGSPLHF
TRBV2	NA	TRBJ1-4	12	NA	TGTGCCAGCAGTGAAGTCGGTGAAAAACTGTTTTTT	CASSEVGEKLFF
TRBV10-3	few	TRBJ2-7	13	NA	TGTGCCATCTCTCGAGACATTACCTACGAGCAGTACTTC	CAISRDITYEQYF
TRBV7-2	NA	TRBJ1-2	16	NA	TGTGCCAGCAGCCTAGTGGCAGGCACGCTGAACTATGGCTACACCTTC	CASSLVAGTLNYGYTF
TRBV5-4	NA	TRBJ1-1	13	NA	TGTGCCAGCAGCACTCCCACGAACACTGAAGCTTTCTTT	CASSTPTNTEAFF
TRBV7-8	few	TRBJ2-7	16	NA	TGTGCCAGCAGTCCCCTTCCAGCGGAATCCCCGGACGAGCAGTACTTC	CASSPLPAESPDEQYF
TRBV5-4	NA	TRBJ2-5	14	TRBD2	TGTGCCAGCAGCCCCACCCTGGGGGGGGAGACCCAGTACTTC	CASSPTLGGETQYF
TRBV6-6	NA	TRBJ2-5	14	TRBD2	TGTGCCAGCAGTGCGGGGGGACGCCAAGAGACCCAGTACTTC	CASSAGGRQETQYF
TRBV5-6	NA	TRBJ2-6	16	NA	TGTGCCAGCAGTTCCCTGAGCCTCTCTGGGGCCAACGTCCTGACTTTC	CASSSLSLSGANVLTF
TRBV6-6	NA	TRBJ2-3	15	TRBD1	TGTGCCAGCAGGTCCACAGGGGATTACACAGATACGCAGTATTTT	CASRSTGDYTDTQYF
TRBV5-1	NA	TRBJ2-6	16	NA	TGCGCCAGCAGCAGGACAGGGAGGGATGGGGCCAACGTCCTGACTTTC	CASSRTGRDGANVLTF
TRBV5-5	NA	TRBJ2-1	16	TRBD1	TGTGCCAGCAGCTTCCGGACAGGGTACTCCTACAATGAGCAGTTCTTC	CASSFRTGYSYNEQFF
TRBV28	NA	TRBJ1-1	11	NA	TGTGCCAGCAGTTCCGGGACAAAAGCTTTCTTT	CASSSGTKAFF
TRBV18	NA	TRBJ2-5	13	NA	TGTGCCAGCTCACCGGCAGGGGAGGAGACCCAGTACTTC	CASSPAGEETQYF
TRBV7-9	NA	TRBJ1-6	16	TRBD1	TGTGCCAGCAAGAAAATCGACAGGGGGGATAATTCACCCCTCCACTTT	CASKKIDRGDNSPLHF
TRBV9	few	TRBJ2-1	16	TRBD1	TGTGCCAGCAGCGTAGCTCGGACAGGGGAAGCACGTGAGCAGTTCTTC	CASSVARTGEAREQFF
TRBV19	once	TRBJ1-2	12	NA	TGTGCCAGTAGTCCAGGGGCACTAGGCTACACCTTC	CASSPGALGYTF
TRBV5-6	NA	TRBJ2-5	17	NA	TGTGCCAGCAGCCCTTTATCGACAGGATTGGGACAAGAGACCCAGTACTTC	CASSPLSTGLGQETQYF
TRBV6-1	few	TRBJ1-6	14	NA	TGTGCCAGCAGTGGGAGCACCTATAATTCACCCCTCCACTTT	CASSGSTYNSPLHF
TRBV7-9	NA	TRBJ2-6	17	TRBD1	TGTTCCAGCAGCACCCAGACAGGGGTGCCCGGGGCCAACGTCCTGACTTTC	CSSSTQTGVPGANVLTF
TRBV9	once	TRBJ2-7	14	TRBD1	TGTGCCAGCAGCCCGCACTTCCAGGGGGTGGAGCAGTACTTC	CASSPHFQGVEQYF
TRBV5-4	NA	TRBJ2-6	17	TRBD1	TGTGCCAGCAGCCCGGGTAGGGACAGGGTGGGGGCCAACGTCCTGACTTTC	CASSPGRDRVGANVLTF
TRBV6-1	NA	TRBJ2-7	16	TRBD2	TGTGCCAGCAGAGAAATCCTAGCGGGGGGGCCAAACGAGCAGTACTTC	CASREILAGGPNEQYF
TRBV5-1	NA	TRBJ2-3	15	TRBD2	TGCGCCAGCAGCACCGGGGGGGCCGGAAGAGATACGCAGTATTTT	CASSTGGAGRDTQYF
TRBV11-2	NA	TRBJ1-1	15	NA	TGTGCCAGCAGCCTCCTGACACTGATGAACACTGAAGCTTTCTTT	CASSLLTLMNTEAFF
TRBV9	NA	TRBJ1-1	14	NA	TGTGCCAGCACCCCCACGGGGAGGAACACTGAAGCTTTCTTT	CASTPTGRNTEAFF
TRBV7-8	few	TRBJ2-5	17	TRBD1	TGTGCCAGCAGCTTAATAAGATGGGACAGGGGTAAAGAGACCCAGTACTTC	CASSLIRWDRGKETQYF
TRBV2	NA	TRBJ1-5	15	TRBD1	TGTGCCAGCAGCCCCGACAGGGGAGAATCTCAGCCCCAGCATTTT	CASSPDRGESQPQHF
TRBV4-2	NA	TRBJ1-4	17	TRBD1	TGTGCCAGCAGCCAAGGAGGGACAGGGGGAGGCGGCGAAAAACTGTTTTTT	CASSQGGTGGGGEKLFF
TRBV4-2	NA	TRBJ2-1	16	TRBD1	TGTGCCAGCAGCCAAGAGTTAGTGACAGGGTTCACTGAGCAGTTCTTC	CASSQELVTGFTEQFF
TRBV6-1	NA	TRBJ1-2	11	NA	TGTGCCAGCAGTGAAAACAATGGCTACACCTTC	CASSENNGYTF
TRBV4-1	NA	TRBJ2-7	16	TRBD2	TGCGCCAGCAGCCAAGAGACTAGCGGGGGAGTATACGAGCAGTACTTC	CASSQETSGGVYEQYF
TRBV7-8	NA	TRBJ2-7	13	NA	TGTGCCAGCAGCCCTCGAGATTCTGACGAGCAGTACTTC	CASSPRDSDEQYF
TRBV29-1	NA	TRBJ2-6	13	NA	TGCAGCGCCCACATCTCTGGGGCCAACGTCCTGACTTTC	CSAHISGANVLTF
TRBV7-9	few	TRBJ2-7	14	TRBD2	TGTGCCAGCAGCCGGACTAGCGGGGGGGAGGCGCAGTACTTC	CASSRTSGGEAQYF
TRBV4-2	NA	TRBJ2-2	18	NA	TGTGCCAGCAGCCAAGTCGGTGTAGGCGGAGCGAACACCGGGGAGCTGTTTTTT	CASSQVGVGGANTGELFF
TRBV5-4	few	TRBJ2-7	13	NA	TGTGCCAGCAGCCCGGGCGGAGGCTACGAGCAGTACTTC	CASSPGGGYEQYF
TRBV5-1	NA	TRBJ1-4	15	NA	TGCGCCAGCAGCTTGGGATGGGGGGGAATTGAAAAACTGTTTTTT	CASSLGWGGIEKLFF
TRBV19	NA	TRBJ2-2	17	TRBD2	TGTGCCAGTAGTATGAGTGGGACTAGCGGGGGACTCGGGGAGCTGTTTTTT	CASSMSGTSGGLGELFF
TRBV6-5	NA	TRBJ1-2	14	NA	TGTGCCAGCAGTTACGAAGTGGGCAACTATGGCTACACCTTC	CASSYEVGNYGYTF
TRBV4-1	NA	TRBJ2-1	14	NA	TGCGCCAGCAGCCAAGATCTGGAGTACAATGAGCAGTTCTTC	CASSQDLEYNEQFF
TRBV5-5	NA	TRBJ1-4	14	TRBD1	TGTGCCAGCAGCGTACGGCAGGGGGACGAAAAACTGTTTTTT	CASSVRQGDEKLFF
TRBV9	NA	TRBJ2-3	13	NA	TGTGCCAGCTCGGGACACGGCACAGATACGCAGTATTTT	CASSGHGTDTQYF
TRBV6-5	NA	TRBJ1-2	14	TRBD1	TGTGCCAGCAGCGAGGTGGCAGGGGGGTATGGCTACACCTTC	CASSEVAGGYGYTF
TRBV19	NA	TRBJ1-5	16	TRBD1	TGTGCCAGTAGCGAAGAGGGGGCATGGAGCAATCAGCCCCAGCATTTT	CASSEEGAWSNQPQHF